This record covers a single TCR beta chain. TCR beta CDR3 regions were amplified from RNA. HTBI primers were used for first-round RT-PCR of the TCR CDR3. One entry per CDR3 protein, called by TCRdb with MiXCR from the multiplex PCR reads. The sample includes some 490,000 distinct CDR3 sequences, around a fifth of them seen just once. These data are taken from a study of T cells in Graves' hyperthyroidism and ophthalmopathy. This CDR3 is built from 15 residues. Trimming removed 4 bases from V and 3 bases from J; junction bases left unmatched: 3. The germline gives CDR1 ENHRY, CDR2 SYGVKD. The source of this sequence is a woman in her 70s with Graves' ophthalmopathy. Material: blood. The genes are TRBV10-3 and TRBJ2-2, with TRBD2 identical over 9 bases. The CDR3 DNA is TGTGCCATCAGTGGGGTAGCGGGAGACACCGGGGAGCTGTTTTTT. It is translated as CAISGVAGDTGELFF.